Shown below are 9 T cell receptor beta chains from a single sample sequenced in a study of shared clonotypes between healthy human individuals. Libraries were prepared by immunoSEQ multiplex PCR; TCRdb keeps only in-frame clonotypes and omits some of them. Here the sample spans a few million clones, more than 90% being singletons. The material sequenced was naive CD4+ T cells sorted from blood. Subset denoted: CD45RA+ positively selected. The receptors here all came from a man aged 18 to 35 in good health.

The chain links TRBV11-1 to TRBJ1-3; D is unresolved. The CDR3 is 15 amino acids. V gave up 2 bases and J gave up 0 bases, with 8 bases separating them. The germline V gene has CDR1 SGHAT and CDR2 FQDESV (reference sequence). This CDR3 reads CASSLLPHSGNTIYF. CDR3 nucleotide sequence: TGTGCCAGCAGCTTACTCCCGCACTCTGGAAACACCATATATTTT.

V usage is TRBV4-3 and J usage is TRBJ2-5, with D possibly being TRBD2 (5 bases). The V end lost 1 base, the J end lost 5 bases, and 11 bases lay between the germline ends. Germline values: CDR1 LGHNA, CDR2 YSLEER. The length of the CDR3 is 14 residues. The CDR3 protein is CASSQGERGETQYF. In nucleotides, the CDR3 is TGCGCCAGCAGCCAAGGGGAGAGAGGGGAGACCCAGTACTTC.

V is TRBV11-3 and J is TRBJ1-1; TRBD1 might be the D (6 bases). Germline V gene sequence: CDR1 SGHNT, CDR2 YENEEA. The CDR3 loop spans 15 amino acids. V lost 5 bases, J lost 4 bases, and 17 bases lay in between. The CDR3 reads CASSPNEGGGTEAFF. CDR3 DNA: TGTGCCAGCAGCCCTAACGAGGGGGGGGGCACTGAAGCTTTCTTT. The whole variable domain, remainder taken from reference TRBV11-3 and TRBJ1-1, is EAGVVQSPRYKIIEKKQPVAFWCNPISGHNTLYWYLQNLGQGPELLIRYENEEAVDDSQLPKDRFSAERLKGVDSTLKIQPAELGDSAVYLCASSPNEGGGTEAFFGQGTRLTVV.

CDR3 bases: TGTGCCAGCAGTGATGGGGTCCAGGGGGCAGAGACCCAGTACTTC. Translating gives CASSDGVQGAETQYF. The chain uses TRBV2 and TRBJ2-5; 8 positions agree with TRBD1. This CDR3 has 15 residues. The ends lost 3 bases at V and 4 bases at J; junction bases unmatched: 7. Germline values: CDR1 SNHLY, CDR2 FYNNEI.

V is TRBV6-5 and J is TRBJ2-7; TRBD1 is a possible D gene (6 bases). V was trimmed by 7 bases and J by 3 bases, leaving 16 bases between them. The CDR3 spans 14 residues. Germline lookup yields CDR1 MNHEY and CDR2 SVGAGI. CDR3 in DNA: TGTGCCAGCAAAAGTGGACAGTCGTTCTACGAGCAGTACTTC. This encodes CASKSGQSFYEQYF.

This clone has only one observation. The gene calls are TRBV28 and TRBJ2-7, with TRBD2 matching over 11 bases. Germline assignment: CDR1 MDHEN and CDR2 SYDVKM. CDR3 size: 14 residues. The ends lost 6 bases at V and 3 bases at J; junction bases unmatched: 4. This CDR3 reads CASSRLAGNYEQYF. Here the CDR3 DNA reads TGTGCCAGCAGCCGACTAGCGGGGAACTACGAGCAGTACTTC.

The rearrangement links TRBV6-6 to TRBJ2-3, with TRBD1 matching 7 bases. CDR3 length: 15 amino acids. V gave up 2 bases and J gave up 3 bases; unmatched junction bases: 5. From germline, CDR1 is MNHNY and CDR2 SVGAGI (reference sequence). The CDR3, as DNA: TGTGCCAGCAGTTACAAGGGGGCTTGGACAGATACGCAGTATTTT. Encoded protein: CASSYKGAWTDTQYF.

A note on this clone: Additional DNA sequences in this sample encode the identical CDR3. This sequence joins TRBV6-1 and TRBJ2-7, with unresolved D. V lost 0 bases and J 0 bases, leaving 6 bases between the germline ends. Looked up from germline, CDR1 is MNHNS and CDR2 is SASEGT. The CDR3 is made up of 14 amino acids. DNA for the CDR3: TGTGCCAGCAGTGAAGCTGGGTACTCCTACGAGCAGTACTTC. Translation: CASSEAGYSYEQYF.

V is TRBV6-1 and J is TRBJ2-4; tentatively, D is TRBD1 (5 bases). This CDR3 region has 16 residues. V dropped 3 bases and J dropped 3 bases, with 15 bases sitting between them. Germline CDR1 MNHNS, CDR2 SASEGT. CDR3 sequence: CASSDWGESGKNIQYF. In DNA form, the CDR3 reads TGTGCCAGCAGTGATTGGGGCGAATCCGGCAAAAACATTCAGTACTTC.